The next 17 T cell receptor beta chains were all read from a single sample in a study of identical twins. From the 5' RACE reads, TCRdb called clonotypes with MiXCR, one entry per CDR3 protein. There are under 900,000 distinct CDR3 sequences in the sample; more than 9% occur only once, and about 1.6% lies in the top ten. The sample was also linked to a second study, of yellow fever vaccine responses in identical twins.

Source material: PBMCs. These receptors all stem from a woman younger than 35 in good health.

This clonotype was detected only a few times. CDR3 loop: CASSPAKTQYF. CDR3 bases: TGTGCCAGCAGCCCGGCGAAGACCCAGTACTTC. V and J are TRBV5-8 and TRBJ2-5; no clear D gene. V was shortened by 4 bases and J by 6 bases, with 7 bases between the two germline ends. Per germline, CDR1 SGHTS and CDR2 YDEGEE. This CDR3 has 11 residues.

V and J are TRBV24-1 and TRBJ2-5; TRBD2 is a possible D gene (6 bases). CDR1 and CDR2 (germline): KGHDR, SFDVKD. The CDR3 extends over 13 amino acids. Trimming pared 6 bases from V and 5 bases from J, leaving 12 bases between. Written as DNA, the CDR3 is TGTGCCACCAGTTGGGGGAGCGGGGAGACCCAGTACTTC. Translation gives CATSWGSGETQYF.

This clonotype has just a few counts. The chain recombines TRBV10-1 with TRBJ2-7; D gene uncertain. V gave up 6 bases and J gave up 2 bases, with 11 bases separating them. Looked up from germline, CDR1 is WNHNN and CDR2 is SYGVQD (reference sequence). The CDR3 sequence is 13 residues long. The chain's CDR3 is CASSSDVAYEQYF. DNA for the CDR3: TGCGCCAGCAGCTCCGACGTAGCCTACGAGCAGTACTTC.

The V and J genes are TRBV24-1 and TRBJ2-2, with 12 bases that match TRBD1. J was trimmed by 6 bases and V by 9 bases; bases with no gene match: 4. The CDR3 consists of 14 residues. Germline loops: CDR1 KGHDR, CDR2 SFDVKD. The CDR3 DNA reads as TGTGCCACCGCGGGACAGGGGGCCCCCGGGGAGCTGTTTTTT. This translates into CATAGQGAPGELFF.

This clonotype was seen only once. J is TRBJ2-2 and V is TRBV7-6; the match to TRBD2 covers 8 bases. The CDR3 is made up of 18 amino acids. Losses at the gene ends were 0 bases for V and 2 bases for J; bases not matched to a gene: 8. CDR1 is SGHVS, CDR2 FNYEAQ, per germline. The DNA of the CDR3 is TGTGCCAGCAGCTTAGCTCGGGGAGCGGGAGTTAACACCGGGGAGCTGTTTTTT. Translating it yields CASSLARGAGVNTGELFF.

For the CDR3, the DNA is TGTGCCAGCTCAGGACAGGGAAGCTCTGGGGCCAACGTCCTGACTTTC. Its translation: CASSGQGSSGANVLTF. The chain couples TRBV18 to TRBJ2-6, with 8 bases identical to TRBD1. Per the germline V gene, CDR1 is KGHSH and CDR2 is LQKENI. CDR3 size: 16 residues. V lost 5 bases and J lost 0; bases outside the gene matches: 3.

In its sample, this clonotype was seen a few times. The chain employs TRBV11-2 and TRBJ1-2, with D tentatively TRBD1 (6 bases). Germline CDR1 SGHAT, CDR2 FQNNGV. This CDR3 comprises 15 residues. Trimming took 3 bases from V and 3 from J, leaving 14 bases between them. The CDR3 loop is CASSFAGTLDYGYTF. The CDR3 region has the DNA TGTGCCAGCAGCTTCGCCGGGACATTGGACTATGGCTACACCTTC.

The chain carries TRBV29-1 and TRBJ1-1; D not certain. Germline-derived CDR1 and CDR2 are SQVTM and ANQGSEA. The ends were cut back, 2 bases at V and 0 bases at J, with 7 bases in the middle. The CDR3 has 13 residues. In DNA, the CDR3 is TGCAGCGTTGAAAAGGGCTTGAACACTGAAGCTTTCTTT. Its translation is CSVEKGLNTEAFF.

In nucleotides, the CDR3 is TGTGCCAGGGAGGAGCGGGGCACAGATACGCAGTATTTT. The encoded protein is CAREERGTDTQYF. This rearrangement joins TRBV2 to TRBJ2-3; TRBD2 is a possible D gene (6 bases). The CDR3 sequence is 13 residues long. V dropped 9 bases and J dropped 1 base, with 11 bases sitting between them. Germline V gene sequence: CDR1 SNHLY, CDR2 FYNNEI.

This clonotype was recorded at least ten times. The chain couples TRBV9 to TRBJ2-3; 13 bases are shared with TRBD2. Germline V gene sequence: CDR1 SGDLS, CDR2 YYNGEE. V lost 3 bases to trimming and J lost 7 bases; unmatched junction nucleotides: 5. The CDR3 is 15 residues long. In nucleotides, the CDR3 is TGTGCCAGCAGCGCAACTAGCGGGGGGGTGTATACGCAGTATTTT. Its translation: CASSATSGGVYTQYF.

The rearrangement links TRBV12-3 or TRBV12-4 to TRBJ2-1; D unresolved. This CDR3 spans 15 amino acids. The V end was cut by 5 bases, the J end by 9 bases, with 20 bases between. CDR3 coding DNA: TGTGCCAGCAGTACCGCCCGCGCGCCTACGGGTGAGCAGTTCTTC. It translates to CASSTARAPTGEQFF.

This clonotype was observed at least ten times. This chain links TRBV12-3 or TRBV12-4 with TRBJ2-3; 8 bases map to TRBD2. V was pared by 5 bases and J by 4 bases, with 5 bases of the junction left unmatched. CDR3 size: 14 residues. The CDR3 is CASSDRGGADTQYF. CDR3 in DNA: TGTGCCAGCAGTGATCGGGGGGGGGCAGATACGCAGTATTTT.

A few counts support this clonotype. The chain uses TRBV7-9 and TRBJ2-1, with 8 bases identical to TRBD1. Trimming at V came to 2 bases and at J to 11 bases, leaving 5 bases not matched to a gene. The CDR3 covers 13 residues. Germline V gene lookup returns CDR1 SEHNR and CDR2 FQNEAQ (reference sequence). In nucleotides, the CDR3 is TGTGCCAGCAGCTTACGGGACAGGCTTAAGCAGTTCTTC. It is translated as CASSLRDRLKQFF.

The chain is built from TRBV25-1 and TRBJ1-1; D perhaps matches TRBD1 (6 bases). Per germline, CDR1 MGHDK and CDR2 SYGVNS. This CDR3 is 15 amino acids long. V lost 2 bases, J lost 3 bases, and 13 bases lay in between. The CDR3 loop reads CASSERGGLHTEAFF. The CDR3 region has the DNA TGTGCCAGCAGTGAAAGGGGGGGCCTTCACACTGAAGCTTTCTTT.

V and J are TRBV5-1 and TRBJ1-6; D is ambiguous. Germline V gives CDR1 SGHRS, CDR2 YFSETQ. The CDR3 covers 15 residues. V was shortened by 0 bases and J by 7 bases, with 11 bases between the two germline ends. The CDR3 spells CASSLAGNSNSPLHF. DNA of the CDR3: TGCGCCAGCAGCTTGGCGGGGAACTCGAATTCACCCCTCCACTTT.

This clonotype was counted a few times. The chain joins TRBV3-1 to TRBJ1-2; D is uncertain. The CDR3 sequence is 14 residues long. CDR1 is LGHDT and CDR2 is YNNKEL in the germline V gene (reference sequence). Trimming removed 1 base at V and 0 bases at J, with 6 bases between. The CDR3, as DNA: TGTGCCAGCAGCCAAGCAGAGACTAACTATGGCTACACCTTC. It is translated as CASSQAETNYGYTF.

The chain combines TRBV4-1 with TRBJ1-1, with D tentatively TRBD1 (6 bases). CDR3 length: 18 amino acids. V was clipped by 1 base and J by 1 base, with 19 bases between them. Germline V gene data show CDR1 as MGHRA and CDR2 as YSYEKL. For the CDR3, the DNA is TGCGCCAGCAGCCAAGCTTTGGCAACCGGGACAAGGAACACTGAAGCTTTCTTT. Amino acid sequence: CASSQALATGTRNTEAFF.